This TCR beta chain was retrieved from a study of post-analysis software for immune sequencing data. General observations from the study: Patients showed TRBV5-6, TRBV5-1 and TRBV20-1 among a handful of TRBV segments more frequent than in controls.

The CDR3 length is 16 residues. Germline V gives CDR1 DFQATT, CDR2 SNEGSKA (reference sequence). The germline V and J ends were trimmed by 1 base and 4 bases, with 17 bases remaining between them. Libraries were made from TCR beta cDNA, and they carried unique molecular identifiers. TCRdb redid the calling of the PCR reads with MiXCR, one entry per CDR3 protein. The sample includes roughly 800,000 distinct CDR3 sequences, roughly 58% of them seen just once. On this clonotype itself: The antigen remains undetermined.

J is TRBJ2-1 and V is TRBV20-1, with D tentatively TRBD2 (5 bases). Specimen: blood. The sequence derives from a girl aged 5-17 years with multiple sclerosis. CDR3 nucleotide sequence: TGCAGTGCTAGAGGCGTCATGGAGCGGATTTACAATGAGCAGTTCTTC. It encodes CSARGVMERIYNEQFF.